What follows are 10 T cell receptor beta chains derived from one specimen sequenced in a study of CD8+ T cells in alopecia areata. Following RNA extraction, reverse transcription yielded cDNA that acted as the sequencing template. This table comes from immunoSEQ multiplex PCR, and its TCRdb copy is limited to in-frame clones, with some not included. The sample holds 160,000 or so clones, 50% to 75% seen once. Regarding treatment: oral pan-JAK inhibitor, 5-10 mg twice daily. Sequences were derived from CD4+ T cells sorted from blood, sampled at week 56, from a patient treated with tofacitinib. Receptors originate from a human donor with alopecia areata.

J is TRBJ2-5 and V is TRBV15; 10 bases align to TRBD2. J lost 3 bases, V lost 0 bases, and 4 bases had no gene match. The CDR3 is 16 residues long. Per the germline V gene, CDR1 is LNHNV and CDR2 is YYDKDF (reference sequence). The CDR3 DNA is TGTGCCACCAGCAGAGATTGGCTAGCGGGGGAAGAGACCCAGTACTTC. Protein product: CATSRDWLAGEETQYF. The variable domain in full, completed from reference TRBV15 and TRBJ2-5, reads DAMVIQNPRYQVTQFGKPVTLSCSQTLNHNVMYWYQQKSSQAPKLLFHYYDKDFNNEADTPDNFQSRRPNTSFCFLDIRSPGLGDTAMYLCATSRDWLAGEETQYFGPGTRLLVL.

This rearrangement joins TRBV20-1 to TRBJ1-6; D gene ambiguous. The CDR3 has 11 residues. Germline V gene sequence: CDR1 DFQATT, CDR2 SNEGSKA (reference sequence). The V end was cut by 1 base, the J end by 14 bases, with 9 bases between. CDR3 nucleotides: TGCAGTGCTAGAGGCATGGCGGCCCTCCACTTT. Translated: CSARGMAALHF.

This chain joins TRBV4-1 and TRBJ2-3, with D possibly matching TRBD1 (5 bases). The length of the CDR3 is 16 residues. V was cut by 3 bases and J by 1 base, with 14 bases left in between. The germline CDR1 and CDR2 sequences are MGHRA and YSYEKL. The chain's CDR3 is CASSQGSQGRTDTQYF. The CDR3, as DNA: TGCGCCAGCAGCCAGGGGTCCCAGGGTCGCACAGATACGCAGTATTTT.

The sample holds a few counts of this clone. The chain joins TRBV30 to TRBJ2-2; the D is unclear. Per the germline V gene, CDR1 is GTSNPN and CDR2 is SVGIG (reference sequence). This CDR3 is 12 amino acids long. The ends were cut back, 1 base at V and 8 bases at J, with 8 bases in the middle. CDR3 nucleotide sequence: TGTGCCTGGAGTGGTCCGGAGGGGGAGCTGTTTTTT. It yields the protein CAWSGPEGELFF.

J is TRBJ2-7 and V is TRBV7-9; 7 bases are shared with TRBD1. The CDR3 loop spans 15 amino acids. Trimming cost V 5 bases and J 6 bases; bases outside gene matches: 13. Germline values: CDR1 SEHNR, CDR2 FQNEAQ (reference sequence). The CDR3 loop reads CASSQQTPTGVEQYF. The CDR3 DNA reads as TGTGCCAGCAGCCAACAAACACCAACAGGGGTCGAGCAGTACTTC.

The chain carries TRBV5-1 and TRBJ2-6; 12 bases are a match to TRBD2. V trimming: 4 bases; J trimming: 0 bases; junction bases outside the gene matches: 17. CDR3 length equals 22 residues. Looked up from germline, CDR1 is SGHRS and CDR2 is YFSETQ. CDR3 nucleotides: TGCGCCAGCAGCCCCGACGCATCTAGCGGGGGGGCCTGGAGCTCTGGGGCCAACGTCCTGACTTTC. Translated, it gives CASSPDASSGGAWSSGANVLTF.

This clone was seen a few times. CDR3 coding DNA: TGCAGCGTTGCCCGGGTTGGGGGTCGAGGCGAGCAGTACTTC. This gives the protein CSVARVGGRGEQYF. The chain has TRBV29-1 and TRBJ2-7; D could derive from TRBD1 or TRBD2 (5 bases each). The CDR3 is 14 residues long. Germline V CDR1 and CDR2: SQVTM, ANQGSEA. V lost 4 bases and J 6 bases, leaving 19 bases between the germline ends.

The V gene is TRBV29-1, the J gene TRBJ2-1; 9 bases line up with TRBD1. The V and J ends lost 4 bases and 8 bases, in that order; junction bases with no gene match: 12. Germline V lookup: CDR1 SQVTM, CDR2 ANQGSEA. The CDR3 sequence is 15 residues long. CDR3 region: CSVGTGTGPRDEQFF. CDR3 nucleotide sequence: TGCAGCGTTGGGACCGGGACAGGGCCTAGGGATGAGCAGTTCTTC.

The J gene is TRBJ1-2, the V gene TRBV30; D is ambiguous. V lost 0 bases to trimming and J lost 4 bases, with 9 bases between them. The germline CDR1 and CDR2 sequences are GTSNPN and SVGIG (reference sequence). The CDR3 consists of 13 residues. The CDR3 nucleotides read TGTGCCTGGAGTGTAGACGGCTCCTATGGCTACACCTTC. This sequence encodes CAWSVDGSYGYTF.

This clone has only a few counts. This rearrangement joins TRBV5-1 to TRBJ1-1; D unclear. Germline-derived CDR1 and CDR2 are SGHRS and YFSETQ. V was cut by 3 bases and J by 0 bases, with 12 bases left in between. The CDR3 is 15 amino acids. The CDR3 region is CASSSRTGMNTEAFF. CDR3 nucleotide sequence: TGCGCCAGCAGCTCAAGGACGGGGATGAACACTGAAGCTTTCTTT.